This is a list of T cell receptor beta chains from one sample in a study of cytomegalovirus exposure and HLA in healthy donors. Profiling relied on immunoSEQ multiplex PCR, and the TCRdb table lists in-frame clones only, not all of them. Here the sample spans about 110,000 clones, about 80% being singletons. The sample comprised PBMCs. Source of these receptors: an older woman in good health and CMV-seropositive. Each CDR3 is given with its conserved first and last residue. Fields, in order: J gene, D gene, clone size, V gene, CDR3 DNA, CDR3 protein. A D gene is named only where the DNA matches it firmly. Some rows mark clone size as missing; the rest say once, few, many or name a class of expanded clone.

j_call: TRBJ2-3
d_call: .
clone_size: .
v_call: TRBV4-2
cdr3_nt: TGTGCCAGCAGCCTGGGTTTAGGCGGGCCGGGCACAGATACGCAGTATTTT
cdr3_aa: CASSLGLGGPGTDTQYF

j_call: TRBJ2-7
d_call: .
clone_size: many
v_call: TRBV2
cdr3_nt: TGTGCCAGCAGTGAAGCTCGCGCGAACGAGCAGTACTTC
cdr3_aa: CASSEARANEQYF

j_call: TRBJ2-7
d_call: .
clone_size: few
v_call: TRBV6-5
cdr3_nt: TGTGCCAGCAGTTGGGGCGTAGCCCGATCCTACGAGCAGTACTTC
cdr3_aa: CASSWGVARSYEQYF

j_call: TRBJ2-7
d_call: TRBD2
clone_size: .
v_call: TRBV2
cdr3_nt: TGTGCCAGCAGTGAAACTAGCGGTGGATACTACGAGCAGTACTTC
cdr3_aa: CASSETSGGYYEQYF

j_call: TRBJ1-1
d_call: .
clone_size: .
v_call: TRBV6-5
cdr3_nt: TGTGCCAGCATCGAACCAGGACAGTTGAACACTGAAGCTTTCTTT
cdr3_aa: CASIEPGQLNTEAFF

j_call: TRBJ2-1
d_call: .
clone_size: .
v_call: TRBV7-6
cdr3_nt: TGTGCCAGCAGCTTAGTTGCGGGCAGCTCCTACAATGAGCAGTTCTTC
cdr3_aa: CASSLVAGSSYNEQFF

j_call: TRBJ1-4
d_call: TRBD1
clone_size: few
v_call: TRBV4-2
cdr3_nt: TGTGCCAGCAGCCAACACAGGGGGGGGAATGAAAAACTGTTTTTT
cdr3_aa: CASSQHRGGNEKLFF

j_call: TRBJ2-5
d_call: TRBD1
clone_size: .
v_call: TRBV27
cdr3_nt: TGTGCCAGCAGACTTACCGACAGGGGGAGTAAGTCGGAGACCCAGTACTTC
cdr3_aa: CASRLTDRGSKSETQYF

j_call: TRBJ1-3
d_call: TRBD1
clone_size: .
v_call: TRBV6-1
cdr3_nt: TGTGCCAGCAGTGAGGGACAGCCGCGCTCTGGAAACACCATATATTTT
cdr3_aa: CASSEGQPRSGNTIYF

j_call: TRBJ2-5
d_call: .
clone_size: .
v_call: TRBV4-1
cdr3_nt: TGCGCCAGCAGCCAAGTCGCGGGAAACCGGGAGACCCAGTACTTC
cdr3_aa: CASSQVAGNRETQYF

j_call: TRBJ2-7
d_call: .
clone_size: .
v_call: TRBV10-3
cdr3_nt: TGTGCCATCAGTGTAACTCTAGGCTACGAGCAGTACTTC
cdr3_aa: CAISVTLGYEQYF

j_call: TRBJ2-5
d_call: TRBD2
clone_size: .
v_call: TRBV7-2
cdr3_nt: TGTGCCAGCAGCTTAAACCCGGGACTAGCGGGAGAAGAGACCCAGTACTTC
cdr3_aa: CASSLNPGLAGEETQYF

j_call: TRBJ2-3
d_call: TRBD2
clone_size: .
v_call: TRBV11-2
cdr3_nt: TGTGCCAGCAGCACCCATCGGGTAGCGGGAATCACAGATACGCAGTATTTT
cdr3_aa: CASSTHRVAGITDTQYF

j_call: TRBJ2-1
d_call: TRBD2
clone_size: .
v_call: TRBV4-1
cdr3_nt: TGCGCCAGCAGGTTAATTGGTCTAGCGGCCAATGAGCAGTTCTTC
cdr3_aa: CASRLIGLAANEQFF

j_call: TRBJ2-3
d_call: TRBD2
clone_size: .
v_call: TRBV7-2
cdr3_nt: TGTGCCACCATGCGGACTAGCGGGAGCGATACGCAGTATTTT
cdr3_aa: CATMRTSGSDTQYF

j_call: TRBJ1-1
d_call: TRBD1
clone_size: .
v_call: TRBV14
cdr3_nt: TGTGCCAGCAGCCAGGGGACAGCACTTGAAGCTTTCTTT
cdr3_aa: CASSQGTALEAFF

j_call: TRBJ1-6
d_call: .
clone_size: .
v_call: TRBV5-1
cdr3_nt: TGCGCCAGCTCGGGGGGGGACCTACGATACTATGGCTCCTATAATTCACCCCTCCACTTT
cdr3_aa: CASSGGDLRYYGSYNSPLHF

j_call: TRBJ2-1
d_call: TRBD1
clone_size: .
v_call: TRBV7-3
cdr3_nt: TGTGCCAGCAGCTCAACAGGGGGCTACTACAATGAGCAGTTCTTC
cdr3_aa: CASSSTGGYYNEQFF

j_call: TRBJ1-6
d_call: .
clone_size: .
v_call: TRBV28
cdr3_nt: TGTGCCAGCAGGCCTCAGGGGATTAATTCACCCCTCCACTTT
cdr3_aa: CASRPQGINSPLHF

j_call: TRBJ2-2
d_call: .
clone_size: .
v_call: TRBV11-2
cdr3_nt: TGTGCCAGCAGCTGGGACACCTACACCGGGGAGCTGTTTTTT
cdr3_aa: CASSWDTYTGELFF

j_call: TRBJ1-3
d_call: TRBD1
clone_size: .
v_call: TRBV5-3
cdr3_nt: TGTGCCAGAAGACTAAGGGGGCGGAGGGGAAACACCATATATTTT
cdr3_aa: CARRLRGRRGNTIYF

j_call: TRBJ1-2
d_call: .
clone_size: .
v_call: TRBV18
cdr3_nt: TGTGCCAGCTCACCTGGGACAATTGGCTACACCTTC
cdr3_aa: CASSPGTIGYTF

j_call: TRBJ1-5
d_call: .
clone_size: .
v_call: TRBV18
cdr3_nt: TGTGCCAGCTCACCAAGTGAGTATGCGAACAGCAATCAGCCCCAGCATTTT
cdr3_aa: CASSPSEYANSNQPQHF

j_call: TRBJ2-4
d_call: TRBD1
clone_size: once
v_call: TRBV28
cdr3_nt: TGTGCCAGCAGTCCCCGCAGGGGGACCAAAAACATTCAGTACTTC
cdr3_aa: CASSPRRGTKNIQYF

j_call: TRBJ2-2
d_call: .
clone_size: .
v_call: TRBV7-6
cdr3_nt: TGTGCCAGCAGCTTTATGGCGGGGCCGAACACCGGGGAGCTGTTTTTT
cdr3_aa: CASSFMAGPNTGELFF

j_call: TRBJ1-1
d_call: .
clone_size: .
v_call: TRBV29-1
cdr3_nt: TGCAGCGTTGAAAGTCCCAGGGACACTGAAGCTTTCTTT
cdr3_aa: CSVESPRDTEAFF

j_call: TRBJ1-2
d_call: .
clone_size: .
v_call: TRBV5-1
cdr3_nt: TGCGCCAGCAGCTTGGAAGGGGCGCAGGGCTACACCTTC
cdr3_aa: CASSLEGAQGYTF

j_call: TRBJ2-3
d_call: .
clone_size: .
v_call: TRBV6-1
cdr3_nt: TGTGCCAGCATCGGAACAGCAGCGGCAGATACGCAGTATTTT
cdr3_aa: CASIGTAAADTQYF

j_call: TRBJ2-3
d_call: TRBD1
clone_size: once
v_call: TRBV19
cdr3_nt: TGTGCCAGTAGTACAGTGGGACAGGGTGCGACAGATACGCAGTATTTT
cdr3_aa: CASSTVGQGATDTQYF

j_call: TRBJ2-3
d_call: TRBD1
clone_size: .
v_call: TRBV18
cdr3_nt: TGTGCCAGCTCACCTTTACAGGGGGCGTACACAGATACGCAGTATTTT
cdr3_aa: CASSPLQGAYTDTQYF

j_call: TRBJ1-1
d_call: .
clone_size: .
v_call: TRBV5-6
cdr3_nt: TGTGCCAGCAGGCTTACTACACAAATCGCAGCTTTCTTT
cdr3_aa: CASRLTTQIAAFF

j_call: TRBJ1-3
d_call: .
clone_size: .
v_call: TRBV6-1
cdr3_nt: TGTGCCAGCAGTGAAGTCAGCTCTGGAAACACCATATATTTT
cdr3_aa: CASSEVSSGNTIYF

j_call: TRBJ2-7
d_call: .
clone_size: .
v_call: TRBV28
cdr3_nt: TGTGCCAGCAGTTCTGCGGCGCTGTCCTACGAGCAGTACTTC
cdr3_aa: CASSSAALSYEQYF

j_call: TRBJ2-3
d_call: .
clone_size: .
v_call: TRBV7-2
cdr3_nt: TGTGCCAGCAGCTCAACAGATACGCAGTATTTT
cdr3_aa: CASSSTDTQYF

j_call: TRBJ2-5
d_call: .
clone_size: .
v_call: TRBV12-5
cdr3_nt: TGTGCTAGTGGTTTGGGCACTACCCACCAAGAGACCCAGTACTTC
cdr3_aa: CASGLGTTHQETQYF

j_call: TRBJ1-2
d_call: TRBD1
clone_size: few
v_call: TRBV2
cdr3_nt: TGTGCCAGCAGCCCACAGTTTGGGACAGGGTCTGGCTACACCTTC
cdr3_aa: CASSPQFGTGSGYTF

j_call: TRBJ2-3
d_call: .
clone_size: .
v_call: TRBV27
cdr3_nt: TGTGCCAGCAGTCTCCCCACAGATACGCAGTATTTT
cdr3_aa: CASSLPTDTQYF

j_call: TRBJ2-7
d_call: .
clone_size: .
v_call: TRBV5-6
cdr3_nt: TGTGCCAGCAGCTTGGTTAGGACATTAACCTACGAGCAGTACTTC
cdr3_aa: CASSLVRTLTYEQYF

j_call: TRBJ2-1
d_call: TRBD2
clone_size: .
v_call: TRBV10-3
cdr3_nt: TGTGCCATCAAGCAGACTAGCGGGAGGGACGATGAGCAGTTCTTC
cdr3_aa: CAIKQTSGRDDEQFF

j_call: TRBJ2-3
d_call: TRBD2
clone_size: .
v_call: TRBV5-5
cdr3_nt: TGTGCCAGCAGCTCCTCAGCGGGAGCGGGAGATACGCAGTATTTT
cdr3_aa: CASSSSAGAGDTQYF

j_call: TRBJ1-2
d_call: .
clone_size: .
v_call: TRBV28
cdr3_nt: TGTGCCAGCAGTAAAGGGGCGGGGGCGTTAACGCGGGGCTACACCTTC
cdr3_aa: CASSKGAGALTRGYTF

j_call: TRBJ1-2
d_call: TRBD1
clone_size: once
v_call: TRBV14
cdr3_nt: TGTGCCAGCAGCAAGGGACAGGGGACCGCTAACTATGGCTACACCTTC
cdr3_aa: CASSKGQGTANYGYTF

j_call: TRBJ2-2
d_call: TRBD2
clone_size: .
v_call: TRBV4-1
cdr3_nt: TGCGCCAGCAGCCAAGGTAGGAGGAGCGGGACTTACACCGGGGAGCTGTTTTTT
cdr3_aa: CASSQGRRSGTYTGELFF

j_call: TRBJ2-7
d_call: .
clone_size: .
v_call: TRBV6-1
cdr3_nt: TGTGCCAGCAGTGATCGGGGGGCTTCCTACGAGCAGTACTTC
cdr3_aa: CASSDRGASYEQYF

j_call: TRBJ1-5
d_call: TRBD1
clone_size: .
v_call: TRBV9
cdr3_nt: TGTGCCAGCAGCGCGGGACAGTACAATCAGCCCCAGCATTTT
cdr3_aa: CASSAGQYNQPQHF

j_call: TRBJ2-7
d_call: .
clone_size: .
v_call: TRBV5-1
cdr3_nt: TGCGCCAGCAGCTTGGAACCAGGGCTCAACGAGCAGTACTTC
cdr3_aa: CASSLEPGLNEQYF

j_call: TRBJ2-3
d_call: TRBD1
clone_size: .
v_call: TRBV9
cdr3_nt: TGTGCCAGCAGCGTAGGAAAGGGACAGAGCACAGATACGCAGTATTTT
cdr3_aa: CASSVGKGQSTDTQYF

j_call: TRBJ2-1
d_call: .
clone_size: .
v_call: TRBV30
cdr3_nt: TGTGCCTGGAACCGGGACTCCTACAATGAGCAGTTCTTC
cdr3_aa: CAWNRDSYNEQFF

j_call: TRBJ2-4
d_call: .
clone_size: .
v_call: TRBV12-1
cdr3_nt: TGTGCCAGCAGCTCGGACCGGGACAGGGGCGAGTTAGCCAAAAACATTCAGTACTTC
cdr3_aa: CASSSDRDRGELAKNIQYF

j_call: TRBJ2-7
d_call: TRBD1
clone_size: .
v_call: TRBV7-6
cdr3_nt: TGTGCCAGCAGCGGGGACAGCAAGAGCTCCTACGAGCAGTACTTC
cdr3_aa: CASSGDSKSSYEQYF

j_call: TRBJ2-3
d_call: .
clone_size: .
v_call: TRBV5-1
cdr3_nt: TGCGCCAGCAGCTTAGAGCGGGCCGATAACACAGATACGCAGTATTTT
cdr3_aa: CASSLERADNTDTQYF

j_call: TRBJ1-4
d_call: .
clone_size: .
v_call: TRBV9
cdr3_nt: TGTGCCAGCAGCGTATATGAGGTGGCTCATGAAAAACTGTTTTTT
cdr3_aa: CASSVYEVAHEKLFF

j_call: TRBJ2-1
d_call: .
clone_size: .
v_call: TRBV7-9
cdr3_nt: TGTGCCAGCAGCTTAGGTCGGAGCAATGAGCAGTTCTTC
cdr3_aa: CASSLGRSNEQFF

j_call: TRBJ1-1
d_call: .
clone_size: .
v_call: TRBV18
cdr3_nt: TGTGCCAGCTCACCCCATCCATCGGTTCAGGAGGGGAACACTGAAGCTTTCTTT
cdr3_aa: CASSPHPSVQEGNTEAFF

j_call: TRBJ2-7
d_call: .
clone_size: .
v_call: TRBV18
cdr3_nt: TGTGCCAGCTCACTCGGACCCGAGGGCTCCTACGAGCAGTACTTC
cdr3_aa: CASSLGPEGSYEQYF

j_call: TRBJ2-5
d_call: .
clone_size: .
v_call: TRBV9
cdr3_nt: TGTGCCAGCAGCCCTAGATCGAATCAAGAGACCCAGTACTTC
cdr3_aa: CASSPRSNQETQYF

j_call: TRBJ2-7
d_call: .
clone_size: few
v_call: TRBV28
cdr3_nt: TGTGCCAGCAGTTTAGGACTAAACGAGCAGTACTTC
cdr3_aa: CASSLGLNEQYF